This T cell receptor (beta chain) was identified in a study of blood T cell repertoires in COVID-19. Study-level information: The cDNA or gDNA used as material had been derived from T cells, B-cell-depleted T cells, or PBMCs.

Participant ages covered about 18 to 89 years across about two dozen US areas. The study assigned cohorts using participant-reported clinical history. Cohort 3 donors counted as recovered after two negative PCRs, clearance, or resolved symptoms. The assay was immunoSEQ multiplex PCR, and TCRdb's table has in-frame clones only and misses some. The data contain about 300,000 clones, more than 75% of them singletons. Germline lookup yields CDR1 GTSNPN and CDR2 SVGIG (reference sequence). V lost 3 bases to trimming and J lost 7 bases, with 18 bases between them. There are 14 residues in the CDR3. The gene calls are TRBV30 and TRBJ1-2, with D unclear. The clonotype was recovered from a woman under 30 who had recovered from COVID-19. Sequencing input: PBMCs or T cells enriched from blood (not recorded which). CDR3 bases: TGTGCCTGGAGCACCCGGTCTTATATAAGTGGCTACACCTTC. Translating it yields CAWSTRSYISGYTF.